Shown below are 4 T cell receptor beta chains from a single sample sequenced in a study of identifying expanded T cells in peripheral blood (dated by TCRdb to 2018 to 2020). Preparation of the library involved the immunoSEQ multiplex PCR assay. As stored in TCRdb, this immuneACCESS dataset retains in-frame rearrangements with V and J assigned. A fraction of the clones does not appear; measured against another copy, unresolved V genes explain less than half of the discrepancy, and the remainder lacks a known reason. For this sample the table gives approximately 85,000 clones, of which roughly four fifths were detected only once. 15% to 20% of the sample is taken by the ten largest. The sample was blood. The receptor set was obtained from a person aged 18 to 69 in good health.

The chain combines TRBV7-6 with TRBJ1-2; TRBD1 matches at 10 bases. Trimming removed 0 bases from V and 8 bases from J; junction bases left unmatched: 15. This CDR3 comprises 18 residues. Germline assignment: CDR1 SGHVS and CDR2 FNYEAQ. CDR3 sequence reads: CASSLALIFGTGERGYTF. The CDR3 region has the DNA TGTGCCAGCAGCTTAGCCCTTATATTTGGGACAGGGGAAAGGGGCTACACCTTC.

This chain links TRBV28 with TRBJ2-1; 15 nucleotides align to TRBD2. The ends lost 4 bases at V and 2 bases at J; junction bases unmatched: 12. This CDR3 contains 20 residues. Germline V gene data show CDR1 as MDHEN and CDR2 as SYDVKM. Written as DNA, the CDR3 is TGTGCCAGCAGTTATCCCGAGGGACTAGCGGGAGGTAGCACCTACAATGAGCAGTTCTTC. It encodes CASSYPEGLAGGSTYNEQFF.

V usage is TRBV5-6 and J usage is TRBJ2-3; a possible D gene is TRBD2 (6 bases). The CDR3 has 16 amino acids. The V gene lost 10 bases and the J gene lost 2 bases, with 23 bases spanning the gap. From germline, CDR1 is SGHDT and CDR2 YYEEEE. The DNA for the CDR3 is TGTGCCGGAGCAACTAGCAAGTCTCGATCCACAGATACGCAGTATTTT. Translation gives CAGATSKSRSTDTQYF.

The chain links TRBV11-3 to TRBJ2-2, with D perhaps assigned TRBD1 or TRBD2 (5 bases each). CDR1 is SGHNT and CDR2 is YENEEA in the germline V gene. CDR3 length: 13 residues. Trimming removed 1 base from V and 6 bases from J, with 6 bases in between. CDR3 DNA: TGTGCCAGCAGCTTAGTGGGACCCGGGGAGCTGTTTTTT. Its protein product is CASSLVGPGELFF.